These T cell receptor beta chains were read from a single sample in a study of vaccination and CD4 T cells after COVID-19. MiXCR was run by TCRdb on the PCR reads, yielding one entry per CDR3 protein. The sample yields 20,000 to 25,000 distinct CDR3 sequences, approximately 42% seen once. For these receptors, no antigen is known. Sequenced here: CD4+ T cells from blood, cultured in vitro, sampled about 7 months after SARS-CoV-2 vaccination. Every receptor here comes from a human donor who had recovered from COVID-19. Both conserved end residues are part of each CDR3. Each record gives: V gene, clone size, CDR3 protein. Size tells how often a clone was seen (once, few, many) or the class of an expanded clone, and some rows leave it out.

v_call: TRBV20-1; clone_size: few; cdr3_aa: CSASPQGPGQPQHF
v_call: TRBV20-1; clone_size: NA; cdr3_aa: CSASGRYYNEQFF
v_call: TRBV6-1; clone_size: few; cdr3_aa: CASSPQATGGVYGYTF
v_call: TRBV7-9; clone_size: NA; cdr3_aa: CASSLALGYGNEQFF
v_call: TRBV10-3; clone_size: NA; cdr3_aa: CAISDFEYEQFF
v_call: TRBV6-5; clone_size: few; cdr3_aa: CASSYSFGGGWPQHF
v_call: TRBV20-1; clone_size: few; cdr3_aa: CSARLMGAYEQYF
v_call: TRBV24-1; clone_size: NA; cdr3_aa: CATSDHGTVERGNQPQHF
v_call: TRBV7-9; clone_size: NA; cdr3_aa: CASSSQTSQPTDTQYF
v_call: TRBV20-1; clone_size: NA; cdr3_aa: CSATGTSGRAKNIQYF
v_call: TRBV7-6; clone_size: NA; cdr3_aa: CASSLGSVEIQYF
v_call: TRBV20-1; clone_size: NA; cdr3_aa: CSARPNIDTQYF
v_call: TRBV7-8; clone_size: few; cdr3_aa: CASSASSGGYNEQFF
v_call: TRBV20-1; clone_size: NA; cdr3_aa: CSARVRTGFSGANVLTF
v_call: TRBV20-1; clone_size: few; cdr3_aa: CSTGRGDEQFF
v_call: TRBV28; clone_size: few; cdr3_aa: CASRTGGVEQFF
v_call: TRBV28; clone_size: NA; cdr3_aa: CATGVWRYEQYF
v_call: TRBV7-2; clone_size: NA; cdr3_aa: CASSVTIEQFF
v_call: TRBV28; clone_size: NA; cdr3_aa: CASRETSGGGTEAFF
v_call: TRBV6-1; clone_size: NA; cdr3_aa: CASSIQAFPSYEQYF
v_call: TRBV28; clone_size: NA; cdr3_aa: CGAGGVGNQPQHF
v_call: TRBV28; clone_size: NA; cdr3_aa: CASNTGGPYEQYF